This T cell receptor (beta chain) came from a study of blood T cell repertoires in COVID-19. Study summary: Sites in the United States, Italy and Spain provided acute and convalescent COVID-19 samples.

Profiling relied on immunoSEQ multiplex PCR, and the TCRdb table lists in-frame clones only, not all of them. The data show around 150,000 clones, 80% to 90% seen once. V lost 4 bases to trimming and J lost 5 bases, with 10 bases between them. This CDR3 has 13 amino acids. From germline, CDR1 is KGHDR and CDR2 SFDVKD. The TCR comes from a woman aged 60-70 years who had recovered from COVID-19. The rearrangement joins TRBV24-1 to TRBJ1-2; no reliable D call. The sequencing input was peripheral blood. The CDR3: CATSDPVAYGYTF. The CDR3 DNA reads TGTGCCACCAGTGACCCTGTGGCTTATGGCTACACCTTC.